These 18 T cell receptor beta chains were sequenced from one sample in a study of blood T cell repertoires in COVID-19. The repertoire was sequenced with immunoSEQ multiplex PCR; TCRdb's copy has only in-frame clones and lacks some. The sample shows fewer than 40,000 clones, around 81% of them seen only once. Sequencing used peripheral blood. The receptors originated from a human donor in a cohort sampled during active COVID-19.

This clone was detected once. The rearrangement links TRBV10-3 to TRBJ1-1; no definite D call. There are 15 residues in the CDR3. Germline CDR1 ENHRY, CDR2 SYGVKD. Trimming stripped 2 bases from V and 3 bases from J, with 13 bases between. CDR3 sequence reads: CAISEPGRADTEAFF. CDR3 bases: TGTGCCATCAGTGAGCCGGGGAGGGCGGACACTGAAGCTTTCTTT.

The rearrangement links TRBV12-3 or TRBV12-4 to TRBJ1-4; 7 bases are a match to TRBD1. The CDR3 runs to 13 residues. V shed 5 bases, J shed 8 bases, and the junction held 5 bases outside the gene matches. Here the CDR3 reads CASSPTGREKLFF. CDR3 nucleotide sequence: TGTGCCAGCAGTCCGACAGGGCGAGAAAAACTGTTTTTT.

The table lists this clone with a few counts. This sequence joins TRBV7-6 and TRBJ1-1, with TRBD1 matching over 7 bases. This CDR3 contains 15 residues. CDR1 and CDR2 from the germline V gene are SGHVS and FNYEAQ. Germline trimming cut 5 bases from V and 1 base from J; bases unmatched to any gene: 7. The chain's CDR3 is CASSPTGTANTEAFF. The DNA for the CDR3 is TGTGCCAGCAGCCCGACCGGGACAGCGAACACTGAAGCTTTCTTT.

The rearrangement joins TRBV24-1 to TRBJ1-5; D is unresolved. Germline assignment: CDR1 KGHDR and CDR2 SFDVKD. The CDR3 runs 14 residues. Trimming removed 5 bases from V and 3 bases from J, with 10 bases in between. The CDR3 protein is CATSGGSTNQPQHF. In nucleotides, the CDR3 is TGTGCCACCAGTGGAGGGAGTACCAATCAGCCCCAGCATTTT.

The genes are TRBV3-1 (or the pseudogene TRBV3-2) and TRBJ2-3, with D uncertain. V lost 1 base and J lost 1, with 9 bases in between. In germline, CDR1 is LGHDT, CDR2 YNNKEL (reference sequence). The CDR3 contains 15 residues. The CDR3 region has the DNA TGTGCCAGCAGCCAAGCACCCGAGGGCACAGATACGCAGTATTTT. Amino acid sequence: CASSQAPEGTDTQYF.

The V call is TRBV7-2, the J call TRBJ2-7, with TRBD1 matching over 9 bases. Germline CDR1 reads SGHTA; CDR2 reads FQGNSA. With 5 bases clipped from V and 5 bases from J, the junction kept 4 bases outside the gene matches. The CDR3 has 13 amino acids. The CDR3 reads CASSLRDRDEQYF. The CDR3 DNA reads TGTGCCAGCAGCCTCCGGGACAGGGACGAGCAGTACTTC.

V and J are TRBV10-3 and TRBJ1-5, with 7 positions matching TRBD1. Germline V CDR1 and CDR2: ENHRY, SYGVKD. V dropped 0 bases and J dropped 4; count of bases not matched to a gene: 0. The CDR3 is 14 amino acids. CDR3 protein: CAISESTGNQPQHF. The CDR3 nucleotides read TGTGCCATCAGTGAGTCGACAGGGAATCAGCCCCAGCATTTT.

This rearrangement joins TRBV27 to TRBJ1-1; tentative D call: TRBD1 (6 bases). The CDR3 contains 13 residues. Trimming removed 10 bases at V and 4 bases at J, with 16 bases between. Germline V CDR1 and CDR2: MNHEY, SMNVEV (reference sequence). The DNA of the CDR3 is TGTGCCACCTACAGGGAGATGAGCACTGAAGCTTTCTTT. It is translated as CATYREMSTEAFF.

This chain uses TRBV27 with TRBJ1-6, with D perhaps TRBD1 (5 bases). CDR1 and CDR2 (germline): MNHEY, SMNVEV (reference sequence). Deletions cut 1 base from V and 11 bases from J, with 15 bases between. The CDR3 loop spans 15 amino acids. CDR3 nucleotide sequence: TGTGCCAGCAGTTTATATTCCGGGGGAGAGGCACCCCTCCACTTT. It specifies CASSLYSGGEAPLHF.

In this sample, this clone turned up once. The genes are TRBV6-5 and TRBJ1-2, with 9 bases lining up with TRBD1. The V gene's germline CDR1 is MNHEY and CDR2 SVGAGI. The CDR3 covers 15 residues. V gave up 10 bases and J gave up 0 bases; unmatched junction bases: 9. CDR3 coding DNA: TGTGCCACCCGGACAGGGGAGGGTGCTAACTATGGCTACACCTTC. Protein sequence: CATRTGEGANYGYTF.

This clone was detected once. The gene calls are TRBV6-5 and TRBJ1-1, with D possibly being TRBD1 (6 bases). Trimming stripped 0 bases from V and 4 bases from J, with 12 bases between. Germline CDR1 and CDR2: MNHEY and SVGAGI. The CDR3 is 15 residues long. The CDR3 is CASSYSPTGITEAFF. CDR3 DNA: TGTGCCAGCAGTTACTCTCCCACAGGGATCACTGAAGCTTTCTTT.

The chain uses TRBV11-2 and TRBJ2-3; tentative D call: TRBD2 (6 bases). V shed 7 bases and J shed 4 bases, with 21 bases lying between them. This CDR3 has 16 amino acids. Germline-derived CDR1 and CDR2 are SGHAT and FQNNGV. The DNA for the CDR3 is TGTGCCAGCAAGCTCGGGGGTCTCGGTCCCCCAGATACGCAGTATTTT. Amino acid sequence: CASKLGGLGPPDTQYF.

The chain joins TRBV10-3 to TRBJ1-2; unclear D gene. Germline values: CDR1 ENHRY, CDR2 SYGVKD. This CDR3 has 11 residues. V was trimmed by 7 bases and J by 8 bases, leaving 11 bases between them. CDR3 bases: TGTGCCATCACGGGGATAGGCGGCTACACCTTC. The encoded protein is CAITGIGGYTF.

The chain has TRBV4-2 and TRBJ2-3, with 16 bases aligning to TRBD2. The CDR3 contains 18 residues. Germline assignment: CDR1 LGHNA and CDR2 YNFKEQ. V trimming: 4 bases; J trimming: 1 base; junction bases outside the gene matches: 5. CDR3 bases: TGTGCCAGCAGCCCTTCCGGGACTAGCGGGGGGGGCACAGATACGCAGTATTTT. Amino acid sequence: CASSPSGTSGGGTDTQYF.

The chain combines TRBV19 with TRBJ1-5, with a weak D call TRBD1 (6 bases). V dropped 7 bases and J dropped 4 bases, with 14 bases sitting between them. Germline CDR1 LNHDA, CDR2 SQIVND (reference sequence). CDR3 length: 14 amino acids. In nucleotides, the CDR3 is TGTGCCAGTACATTCGGGAGGGGGAATCAGCCCCAGCATTTT. Translation: CASTFGRGNQPQHF.

This chain's CDR3 is CASSPDKLGGYTF. The CDR3 coding sequence is TGTGCCAGCAGCCCGGACAAGCTCGGAGGCTACACCTTC. The chain employs TRBV5-4 and TRBJ1-2; D perhaps matches TRBD1 (5 bases). Germline CDR1 is SGHNT and CDR2 is YYREEE (reference sequence). This CDR3 has 13 residues. Trimming took 4 bases from V and 8 from J, leaving 15 bases between them.

This clone was seen once. Here the CDR3 DNA reads TGTGCCAGCAGTATCAGGGGTATCTCCTACAATGAGCAGTTCTTC. Amino acids: CASSIRGISYNEQFF. V is TRBV27 and J is TRBJ2-1; D may be TRBD1 (6 bases). CDR1 is MNHEY and CDR2 is SMNVEV in the germline V gene (reference sequence). The CDR3 totals 15 residues. Trimming shortened V by 5 bases and J by 0 bases, and 11 bases separated the two germline ends.

The gene calls are TRBV7-6 and TRBJ2-5; TRBD2 might be the D (7 bases). V lost 1 base and J 1 base, leaving 13 bases between the germline ends. CDR1 SGHVS and CDR2 FNYEAQ come from the germline V gene. This CDR3 is built from 16 residues. The CDR3 reads CASSLVGGGPQETQYF. CDR3 nucleotide sequence: TGTGCCAGCAGCTTAGTAGGGGGGGGGCCCCAAGAGACCCAGTACTTC.